This T cell receptor (beta chain) was captured in a study of long-term antiretroviral therapy in people with HIV. Running of the v3.0 immunoSEQ assay took place at survey level. Generated by immunoSEQ multiplex PCR, the TCRdb table keeps only in-frame clones and is missing some. The repertoire holds 25,000 or so clones, with roughly 80% as singletons. Findings of the study overall: CDR3 lengths in HIV samples spanned a narrower range than controls.

This clone has only a few counts. What it binds is not known. HIV-positive participants were all treated in the United States. This CDR3 has 13 amino acids. Trimming cost V 4 bases and J 4 bases, with 11 bases left between them. Looked up from germline, CDR1 is SGHDT and CDR2 is YYEEEE. The sequencing used unsorted PBMCs, collected 0.8 years before starting antiretroviral therapy. J is TRBJ1-1 and V is TRBV5-6, with TRBD1 as a possible D gene (5 bases). This clonotype originated in a man aged 18 to 30 with HIV. CDR3 DNA sequence: TGTGCCAGCAGCCCGTCAGGGATCACTGAAGCTTTCTTT. It specifies CASSPSGITEAFF.